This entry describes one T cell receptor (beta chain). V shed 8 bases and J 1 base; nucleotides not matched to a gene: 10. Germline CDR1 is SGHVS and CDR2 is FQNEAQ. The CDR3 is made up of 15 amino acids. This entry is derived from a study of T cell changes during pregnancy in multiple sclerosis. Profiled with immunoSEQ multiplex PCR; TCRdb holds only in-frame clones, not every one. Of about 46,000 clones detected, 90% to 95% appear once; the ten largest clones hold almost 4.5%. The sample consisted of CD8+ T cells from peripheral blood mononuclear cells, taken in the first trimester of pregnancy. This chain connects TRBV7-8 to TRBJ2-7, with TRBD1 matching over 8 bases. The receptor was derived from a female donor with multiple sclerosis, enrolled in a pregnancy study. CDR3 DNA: TGTGCCAGCCTTAGGTTCGGGACAGGATCCTACGAGCAGTACTTC. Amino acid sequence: CASLRFGTGSYEQYF.